Listed below are T cell receptor beta chains from one sample, sequenced in a study of T-cell memory formation after mild COVID-19. MiXCR, run by TCRdb on the 5' RACE reads, gives a single entry per CDR3 protein. The sample lists approximately 170,000 distinct CDR3 sequences; over 10% were seen once. The specimen was PBMCs or a T cell subset sorted from them (not recorded which). The receptor source for this set is a man between 18 and 35 years old who had mild COVID-19 (a few samples of this study predate the infection). Cell type and time point are not known. Both conserved end residues are part of each CDR3. D genes are given only for firm matches. Part of the rows lack a size; the others show once, few, many or a class for expanded clones.

j_call d_call clone_size v_call cdr3_aa cdr3_nt
TRBJ1-3 TRBD1 . TRBV6-5 CASSYSTGQSSGNTIYF TGTGCCAGCAGTTACTCGACGGGACAGAGCTCTGGAAACACCATATATTTT
TRBJ2-1 TRBD2 . TRBV5-1 CASSFTGGYNEQFF TGCGCCAGCTCCTTTACGGGGGGTTACAATGAGCAGTTCTTC
TRBJ2-5 . few TRBV3-1 CASSQERGRGAWETQYF TGTGCCAGCAGCCAAGAAAGGGGGCGGGGGGCCTGGGAGACCCAGTACTTC
TRBJ1-1 . many TRBV10-3 CAISGTEKDTEAFF TGTGCCATCAGTGGGACGGAAAAGGACACTGAAGCTTTCTTT
TRBJ1-3 . . TRBV12-3/TRBV12-4 CASNTDGGNTIYF TGTGCCAGCAACACGGACGGTGGAAACACCATATATTTT
TRBJ2-5 . many TRBV24-1 CATSDPRATETQYF TGTGCCACCAGTGACCCAAGGGCGACGGAGACCCAGTACTTC
TRBJ2-4 TRBD1 . TRBV24-1 CATSTGGTIGDIQYF TGTGCCACCTCAACAGGGGGCACGATCGGGGACATTCAGTACTTC
TRBJ2-2 . . TRBV24-1 CATSGSAPGDTGELFF TGTGCCACCAGTGGTTCCGCCCCGGGAGACACCGGGGAGCTGTTTTTT
TRBJ2-1 TRBD1 medium-sized TRBV5-6 CASSPPGQHNEQFF TGTGCCAGCAGCCCGCCGGGACAGCACAATGAGCAGTTCTTC
TRBJ2-4 . few TRBV29-1 CSVASGGRNIQYF TGCAGCGTTGCGTCGGGGGGCAGAAACATTCAGTACTTC
TRBJ1-1 . . TRBV6-1 CASSRRRENTEAFF TGTGCCAGCAGTCGCCGACGAGAGAACACTGAAGCTTTCTTT
TRBJ2-1 TRBD2 many TRBV5-1 CASRRRVRLADSYNEQFF TGCGCCAGCAGGCGTCGGGTTAGGCTAGCGGACTCCTACAATGAGCAGTTCTTC
TRBJ2-3 . . TRBV4-2 CASSQDRMGNTQYF TGTGCCAGCAGCCAAGATAGGATGGGAAATACGCAGTATTTT
TRBJ2-1 . . TRBV20-1 CSASGEGPYNEQFF TGCAGTGCCTCCGGAGAGGGCCCCTACAATGAGCAGTTCTTC
TRBJ2-1 . . TRBV2 CASSGVLAPYNEQFF TGTGCCAGCAGTGGAGTGCTAGCCCCCTACAATGAGCAGTTCTTC
TRBJ2-1 TRBD1 few TRBV7-2 CASSSQGASEQFF TGTGCCAGCAGCTCGCAGGGGGCCAGTGAGCAGTTCTTC
TRBJ1-1 TRBD1 . TRBV19 CASRQGAYTEAFF TGTGCCAGTAGACAGGGGGCGTACACTGAAGCTTTCTTT
TRBJ2-5 . many TRBV7-9 CASSFRETQYF TGTGCCAGCAGCTTCCGGGAGACCCAGTACTTC
TRBJ2-4 . few TRBV19 CASSPGGPMRNIQYF TGTGCCAGTAGTCCAGGCGGACCTATGAGAAACATTCAGTACTTC
TRBJ1-1 TRBD1 many TRBV12-3/TRBV12-4 CASSFGQGGVAEAFF TGTGCCAGCAGTTTTGGACAGGGGGGTGTGGCTGAAGCTTTCTTT
TRBJ1-2 TRBD1 few TRBV5-1 CASSSTGNDGYTF TGCGCCAGCAGCTCGACAGGGAACGATGGCTACACCTTC
TRBJ2-5 . many TRBV29-1 CSVDPGARETQYF TGCAGCGTTGACCCCGGGGCGAGGGAGACCCAGTACTTC
TRBJ2-7 TRBD1 . TRBV10-3 CAISPGTGTYEQYF TGTGCCATCAGCCCCGGGACAGGGACCTACGAGCAGTACTTC
TRBJ2-3 . . TRBV7-3 CASSLTRDADTQYF TGTGCCAGCAGCTTAACCAGGGACGCAGATACGCAGTATTTT
TRBJ2-3 TRBD2 many TRBV11-2 CASSLQRGGVYTQYF TGTGCCAGCAGCTTACAGCGGGGGGGCGTGTATACGCAGTATTTT
TRBJ2-5 . . TRBV10-3 CAISPQGGETQYF TGTGCCATCAGTCCGCAGGGTGGAGAGACCCAGTACTTC
TRBJ2-3 . . TRBV10-3 CAISESITDTQYF TGTGCCATCAGTGAGTCGATCACAGATACGCAGTATTTT
TRBJ2-5 TRBD2 many TRBV6-2/TRBV6-3 CASSSTSGGLQETQYF TGTGCCAGCAGTTCGACTAGCGGGGGGTTACAAGAGACCCAGTACTTC
TRBJ2-5 . . TRBV12-3/TRBV12-4 CASSRQLETQYF TGTGCCAGCAGCCGGCAGTTAGAGACCCAGTACTTC
TRBJ2-1 TRBD1 . TRBV5-4 CASSLPGQGANEQFF TGTGCCAGCAGCTTGCCGGGACAGGGGGCCAATGAGCAGTTCTTC
TRBJ1-1 . many TRBV7-2 CASSLEAGAGTEAFF TGTGCCAGCAGCTTAGAGGCAGGGGCAGGCACTGAAGCTTTCTTT
TRBJ2-6 . many TRBV10-3 CAISEGGHGANVLTF TGTGCCATCAGTGAAGGGGGGCATGGGGCCAACGTCCTGACTTTC
TRBJ1-4 . many TRBV5-4 CASSSRSRGNEKLFF TGTGCCAGCAGCTCCCGGAGTAGGGGAAATGAAAAACTGTTTTTT
TRBJ2-7 TRBD1 few TRBV30 CAWSAGDRGYEQYF TGTGCCTGGAGTGCCGGGGACAGGGGGTACGAGCAGTACTTC
TRBJ1-5 . many TRBV6-6 CASSYSRDQPQHF TGTGCCAGCAGTTACTCGAGAGATCAGCCCCAGCATTTT
TRBJ1-1 . few TRBV29-1 CSVRSRGGTEAFF TGCAGCGTGCGATCAAGGGGAGGCACTGAAGCTTTCTTT
TRBJ1-5 . . TRBV6-6 CASSYSAGGSNQPQHF TGTGCCAGCAGTTACTCGGCAGGCGGAAGCAATCAGCCCCAGCATTTT
TRBJ2-5 TRBD2 . TRBV7-9 CASSERGEETQYF TGTGCCAGCAGCGAGCGGGGAGAAGAGACCCAGTACTTC
TRBJ2-7 . few TRBV27 CASSFEQMGEQYF TGTGCCAGCAGTTTCGAACAGATGGGCGAGCAGTACTTC
TRBJ1-5 TRBD1 few TRBV5-5 CASSAPGQNNQPQHF TGTGCCAGCAGCGCTCCGGGACAGAATAATCAGCCCCAGCATTTT
TRBJ1-5 . . TRBV19 CASSFLEYAQPQHF TGTGCCAGTAGTTTTCTTGAGTATGCTCAGCCCCAGCATTTT
TRBJ2-5 . many TRBV5-1 CASSFGIQETQYF TGCGCCAGCAGCTTCGGGATACAAGAGACCCAGTACTTC